This T cell receptor beta chain was identified during a study of shared clonotypes between healthy human individuals. Germline CDR1 reads ENHRY; CDR2 reads SYGVKD. The CDR3 length is 16 residues. V lost 2 bases, J lost 4 bases, and 18 bases lay in between. The naive CD8 fraction comprised CD45RO-negative cells positively selected for CCR7 and excluded terminally differentiated effector memory CD45RA+ cells. TCRdb's copy holds only in-frame clones and misses some; the assay was immunoSEQ multiplex PCR. Among hundreds of thousands of clones listed, 92% were seen once. The sequence derives from a man aged 30 to 39 in good health. The rearrangement links TRBV10-3 to TRBJ2-7; possibly TRBD1 or TRBD2 for D (6 bases each). Sequenced sample: naive CD8+ T cells sorted from blood. As DNA, the CDR3 is TGTGCCATCAGTGAGGGGGGGCTTCCAGAAAGATACGAGCAGTACTTC. Its protein product is CAISEGGLPERYEQYF.